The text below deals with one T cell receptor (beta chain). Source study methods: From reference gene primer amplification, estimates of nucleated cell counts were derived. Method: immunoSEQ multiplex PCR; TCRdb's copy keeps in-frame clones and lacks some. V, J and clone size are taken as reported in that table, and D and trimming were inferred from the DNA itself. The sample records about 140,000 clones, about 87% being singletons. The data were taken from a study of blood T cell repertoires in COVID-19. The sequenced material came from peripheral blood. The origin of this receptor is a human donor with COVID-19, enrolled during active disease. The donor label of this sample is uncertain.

CDR3 in amino acids: CASSPGLAGEETQYF. The CDR3, as DNA: TGTGCCAGCAGCCCGGGACTAGCGGGGGAGGAGACCCAGTACTTC. The chain combines TRBV5-4 with TRBJ2-5, with 14 bases matching TRBD2. V shed 4 bases and J 5 bases; nucleotides not matched to a gene: 4. The V gene's germline CDR1 is SGHNT and CDR2 YYREEE (reference sequence). CDR3 length equals 15 residues.